The T cell receptor beta chain described here comes from a study of cytomegalovirus exposure and HLA in healthy donors. This CDR3 has 13 residues. V was cut by 10 bases and J by 4 bases, with 16 bases left in between. Germline V lookup: CDR1 MRHNA, CDR2 SNTAGT. Study findings and constraints: What was likely a sequencing artifact was a cluster of highly shared sequence variants. Earlier analysis yielded a pattern in which most TCR beta V segments were productive about 90% or about 30% of the time. Later analysis showed most CMV-associated TCR beta chains appearing HLA-restricted.

Donors in the study were healthy people who gave bone marrow. Worth noting for this clone: Its antigen is not known.

The PCR was carried out with 60 Vbeta primers and 13 Jbeta primers. Profiled with immunoSEQ multiplex PCR; TCRdb holds only in-frame clones, not every one. The sample lists 150,000 to 200,000 clones; around 62% were seen once. This receptor was obtained from a man aged 40-49 years in good health and CMV-seronegative. J is TRBJ2-5 and V is TRBV6-4; tentative D call: TRBD2 (5 bases). What was sequenced was PBMCs. The CDR3 here is CATLTIPPETQYF. CDR3 nucleotide sequence: TGTGCCACCCTGACTATCCCCCCAGAGACCCAGTACTTC.